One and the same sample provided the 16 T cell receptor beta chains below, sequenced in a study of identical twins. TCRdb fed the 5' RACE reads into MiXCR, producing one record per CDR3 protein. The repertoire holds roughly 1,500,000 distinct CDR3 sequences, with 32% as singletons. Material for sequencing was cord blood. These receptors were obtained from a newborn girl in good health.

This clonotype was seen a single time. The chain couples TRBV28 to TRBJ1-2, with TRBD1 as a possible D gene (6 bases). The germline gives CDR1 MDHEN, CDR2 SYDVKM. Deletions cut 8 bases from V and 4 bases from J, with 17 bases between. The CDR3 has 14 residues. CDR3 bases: TGTGCCAGCGTACCCGGCAGGGGCGGCTATGGCTACACCTTC. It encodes CASVPGRGGYGYTF.

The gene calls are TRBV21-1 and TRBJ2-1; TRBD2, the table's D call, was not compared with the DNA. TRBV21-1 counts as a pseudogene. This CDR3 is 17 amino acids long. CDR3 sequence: CASSASSGIISYNEQFF. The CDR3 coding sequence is TGTGCCAGCAGCGCCTCTAGCGGGATTATCTCCTACAATGAGCAGTTCTTC.

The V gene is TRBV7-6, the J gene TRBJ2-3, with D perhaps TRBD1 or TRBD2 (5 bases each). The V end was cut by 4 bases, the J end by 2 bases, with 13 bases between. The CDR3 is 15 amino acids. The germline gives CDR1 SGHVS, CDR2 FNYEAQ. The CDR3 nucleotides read TGTGCCAGCAGCTCCTCTAGGGGACCCACAGATACGCAGTATTTT. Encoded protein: CASSSSRGPTDTQYF.

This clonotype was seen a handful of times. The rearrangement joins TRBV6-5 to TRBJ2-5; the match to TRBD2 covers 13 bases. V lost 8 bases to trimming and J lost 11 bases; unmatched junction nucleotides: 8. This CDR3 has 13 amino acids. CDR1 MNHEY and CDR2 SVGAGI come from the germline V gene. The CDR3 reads CASELAGGNEQYF. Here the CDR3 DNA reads TGTGCCAGCGAACTAGCGGGAGGGAATGAGCAGTACTTC.

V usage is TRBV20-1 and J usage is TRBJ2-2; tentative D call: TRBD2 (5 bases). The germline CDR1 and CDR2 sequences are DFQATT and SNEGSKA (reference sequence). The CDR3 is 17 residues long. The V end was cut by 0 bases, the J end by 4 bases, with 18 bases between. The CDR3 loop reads CSARDILRVESTGELFF. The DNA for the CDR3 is TGCAGTGCTAGAGATATATTGAGGGTGGAGTCCACCGGGGAGCTGTTTTTT.

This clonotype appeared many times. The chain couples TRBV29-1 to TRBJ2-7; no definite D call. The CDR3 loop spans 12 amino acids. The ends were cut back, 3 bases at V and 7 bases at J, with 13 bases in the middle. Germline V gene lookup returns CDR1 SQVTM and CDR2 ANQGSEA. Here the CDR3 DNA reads TGCAGCGTTGATGACAATCTAAGGGAGCAGTACTTC. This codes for CSVDDNLREQYF.

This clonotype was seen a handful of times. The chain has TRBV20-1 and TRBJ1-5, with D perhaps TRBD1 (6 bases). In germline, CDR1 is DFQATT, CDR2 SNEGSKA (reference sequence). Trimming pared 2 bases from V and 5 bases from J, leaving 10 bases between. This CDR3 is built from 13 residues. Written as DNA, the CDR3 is TGCAGTGCTAGAAGGGGGGTAGATCAGCCCCAGCATTTT. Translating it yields CSARRGVDQPQHF.

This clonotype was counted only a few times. The CDR3 here is CSARFLSSYNEQFF. CDR3 nucleotide sequence: TGCAGTGCTAGATTTCTGAGCTCCTACAATGAGCAGTTCTTC. The genes are TRBV20-1 and TRBJ2-1; no definite D call. Trimming took off 2 bases at V and 0 bases at J, with 8 bases between the two ends. The CDR3 extends over 14 amino acids. Germline V gives CDR1 DFQATT, CDR2 SNEGSKA (reference sequence).

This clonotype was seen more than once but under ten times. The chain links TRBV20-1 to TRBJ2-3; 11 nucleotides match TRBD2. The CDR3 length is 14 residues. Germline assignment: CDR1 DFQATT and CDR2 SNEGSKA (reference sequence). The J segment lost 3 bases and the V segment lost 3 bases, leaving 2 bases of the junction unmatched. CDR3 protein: CSASSGRDTDTQYF. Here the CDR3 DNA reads TGCAGTGCTAGTAGCGGGAGGGATACAGATACGCAGTATTTT.

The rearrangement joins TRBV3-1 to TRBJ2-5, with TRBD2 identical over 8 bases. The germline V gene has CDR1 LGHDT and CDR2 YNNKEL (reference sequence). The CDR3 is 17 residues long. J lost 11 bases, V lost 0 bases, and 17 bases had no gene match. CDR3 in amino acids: CASSQERPGGPLGIQYF. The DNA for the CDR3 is TGTGCCAGCAGCCAAGAGCGTCCGGGAGGGCCCTTGGGGATTCAGTACTTC.

The CDR3 nucleotides read TGTGCCAGCAGCTTGGTAGCGGGACTACCCACAGATACGCAGTATTTT. This codes for CASSLVAGLPTDTQYF. The gene calls are TRBV5-4 and TRBJ2-3, with 8 positions matching TRBD2. CDR1 and CDR2 from the germline V gene are SGHNT and YYREEE (reference sequence). J was trimmed by 2 bases and V by 0 bases; bases with no gene match: 5. The CDR3 covers 16 residues.

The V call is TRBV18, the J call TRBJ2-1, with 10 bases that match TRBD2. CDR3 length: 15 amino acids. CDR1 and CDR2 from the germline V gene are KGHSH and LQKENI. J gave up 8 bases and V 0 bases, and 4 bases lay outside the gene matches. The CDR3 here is CASSPPASGGDEQFF. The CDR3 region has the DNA TGTGCCAGCTCACCACCGGCTAGCGGGGGAGATGAGCAGTTCTTC.

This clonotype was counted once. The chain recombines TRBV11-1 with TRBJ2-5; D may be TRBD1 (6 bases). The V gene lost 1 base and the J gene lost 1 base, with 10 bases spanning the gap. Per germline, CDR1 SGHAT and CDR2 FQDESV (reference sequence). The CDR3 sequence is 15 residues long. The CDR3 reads CASSLGQVSQETQYF. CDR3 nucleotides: TGTGCCAGCAGCTTAGGACAGGTTTCCCAAGAGACCCAGTACTTC.

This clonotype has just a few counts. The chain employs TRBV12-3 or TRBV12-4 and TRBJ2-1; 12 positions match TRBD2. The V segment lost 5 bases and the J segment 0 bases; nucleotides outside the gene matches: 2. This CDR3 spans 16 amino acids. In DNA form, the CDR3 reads TGTGCCAGCAGTAGGACTAGCGGGACCTCCTACAATGAGCAGTTCTTC. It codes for CASSRTSGTSYNEQFF.

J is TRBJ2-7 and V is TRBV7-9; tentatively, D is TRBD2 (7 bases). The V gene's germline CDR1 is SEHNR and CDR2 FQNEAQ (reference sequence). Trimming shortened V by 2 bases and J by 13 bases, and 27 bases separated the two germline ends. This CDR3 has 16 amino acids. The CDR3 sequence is CASSLRPGRGKNIHYF. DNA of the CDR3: TGTGCCAGCAGCTTAAGACCTGGGAGGGGGAAAAACATTCACTACTTC. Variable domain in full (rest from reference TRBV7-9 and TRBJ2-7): DTGVSQNPRHKITKRGQNVTFRCDPISEHNRLYWYRQTLGQGPEFLTYFQNEAQLEKSRLLSDRFSAERPKGSFSTLEIQRTEQGDSAMYLCASSLRPGRGKNIHYFGPGTRLTVT.

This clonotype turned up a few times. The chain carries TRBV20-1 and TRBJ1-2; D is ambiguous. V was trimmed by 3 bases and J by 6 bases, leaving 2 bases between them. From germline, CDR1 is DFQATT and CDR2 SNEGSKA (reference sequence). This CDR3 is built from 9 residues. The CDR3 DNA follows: TGCAGTGCTAGTAATGGCTACACCTTC. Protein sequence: CSASNGYTF.